These T cell receptor beta chains were read from a single sample in a study of metastatic and nonmetastatic thyroid tumors. TCRdb re-clonotyped the PCR reads via MiXCR. The sample lists 21,000 or so clones; 20% were seen once. Sequenced sample: blood. These receptors originate from a female donor with papillary thyroid cancer or a benign thyroid nodule (not recorded which). Some clones in this sample may be carry-over from other donors' samples. Both conserved end residues are part of each CDR3. D genes are given only for firm matches. Rows may omit the clone size; those that give it use once, few, many or a size class.

CDR3	DNA	J	D	size	V
CSARDPQAHRGGNTIYF	TGCAGTGCTAGAGATCCCCAGGCTCACCGGGGGGGAAACACCATATATTTT	TRBJ1-3	NA	many	TRBV20-1
CATSDFNTGQGAYNEQFF	TGTGCCACCAGTGATTTTAATACAGGACAGGGGGCCTACAATGAGCAGTTCTTC	TRBJ2-1	TRBD1	many	TRBV24-1
CARSEQGGSSYEQYF	TGTGCAAGAAGTGAACAGGGCGGGAGCTCCTACGAGCAGTACTTC	TRBJ2-7	NA	NA	TRBV6-1
CSAKDPQGADYGYTF	TGCAGTGCTAAAGACCCACAGGGGGCTGACTATGGCTACACCTTC	TRBJ1-2	TRBD1	many	TRBV20-1
CASTAQASGNEQFF	TGTGCCAGCACGGCACAGGCCTCAGGGAATGAGCAGTTCTTC	TRBJ2-1	NA	many	TRBV2
CAWSGQGENSPLHF	TGTGCCTGGAGTGGACAGGGTGAGAATTCACCCCTCCACTTT	TRBJ1-6	TRBD1	NA	TRBV30
CASSLEGQGPQHF	TGTGCCAGCAGCTTAGAGGGACAGGGTCCCCAGCATTTT	TRBJ1-5	TRBD1	many	TRBV11-3
CSVERHNTEAFF	TGCAGCGTTGAACGACATAACACTGAAGCTTTCTTT	TRBJ1-1	NA	many	TRBV29-1
CASSSRTGAEYEQYF	TGTGCCAGCAGCTCCAGGACAGGGGCGGAGTACGAGCAGTACTTC	TRBJ2-7	TRBD1	many	TRBV7-2
CASSLDPSTDTQYF	TGTGCCAGCAGCTTAGACCCGTCCACAGATACGCAGTATTTT	TRBJ2-3	NA	many	TRBV11-3
CASGLGETQYF	TGTGCTAGTGGGTTAGGAGAGACCCAGTACTTC	TRBJ2-5	NA	many	TRBV12-5
CASSLGGGHYNEQFF	TGTGCCAGCAGCTTAGGGGGAGGGCATTACAATGAGCAGTTCTTC	TRBJ2-1	TRBD2	NA	TRBV11-2
CATRSPGQGTTGELFF	TGTGCCACCAGAAGTCCGGGACAGGGGACCACCGGGGAGCTGTTTTTT	TRBJ2-2	TRBD1	many	TRBV15
CSVGTNTDYEQYF	TGCAGCGTCGGGACAAACACCGATTACGAGCAGTACTTC	TRBJ2-7	NA	many	TRBV29-1